This T cell receptor beta chain was sequenced in a study of blood T cell repertoires in COVID-19. Clones were sequenced by immunoSEQ multiplex PCR, and TCRdb holds only the in-frame ones, with some missing. The sample lists around 86,000 clones, roughly 84% occurring once. The CDR3 is made up of 14 amino acids. The TCR sequence derives from a human donor in a cohort sampled during active COVID-19. This rearrangement joins TRBV21-1 to TRBJ1-5; the D segment call TRBD1 is taken from the table without a DNA check. TRBV21-1 is assigned pseudogene status. Material for sequencing was peripheral blood. The chain's CDR3 is CASSKGLQGTPQHF. The CDR3, as DNA: TGTGCCAGCAGCAAAGGATTGCAGGGAACGCCCCAGCATTTT.